Below are 29 T cell receptor beta chains sequenced from a single sample in a study of blood T cell repertoires in COVID-19. Clones were read by immunoSEQ multiplex PCR, and TCRdb kept only the in-frame ones, dropping some. This sample has under 150,000 clones, with roughly 89% found just once. The sample consisted of PBMCs or T cells enriched from blood (not recorded which). The source of these receptors is a woman in her fifties or sixties who had been exposed to COVID-19.

V and J are TRBV19 and TRBJ1-1; D is unresolved. Trimming took 3 bases from V and 5 from J, leaving 10 bases between them. From germline, CDR1 is LNHDA and CDR2 SQIVND (reference sequence). CDR3 length: 13 residues. The CDR3 loop reads CASSIPSRTEAFF. The DNA of the CDR3 is TGTGCCAGTAGTATTCCCTCCAGAACTGAAGCTTTCTTT. Filled out from reference TRBV19 and TRBJ1-1, the complete variable domain reads DGGITQSPKYLFRKEGQNVTLSCEQNLNHDAMYWYRQDPGQGLRLIYYSQIVNDFQKGDIAEGYSVSREKKESFPLTVTSAQKNPTAFYLCASSIPSRTEAFFGQGTRLTVV.

The CDR3 coding sequence is TGTGCCAGCCAGGGCCCCGGGAGGTGGCAGGGCTACACCTTC. It codes for CASQGPGRWQGYTF. The chain couples TRBV9 to TRBJ1-2, with TRBD1 as a possible D gene (5 bases). The germline V and J ends were trimmed by 7 bases and 8 bases, with 21 bases remaining between them. The germline V gene has CDR1 SGDLS and CDR2 YYNGEE. The CDR3 sequence is 14 residues long.

V is TRBV6-1 and J is TRBJ2-7, with TRBD1 matching 7 bases. Per germline, CDR1 MNHNS and CDR2 SASEGT. V was clipped by 4 bases and J by 2 bases; unmatched bases: 14. This CDR3 has 17 amino acids. CDR3 sequence reads: CASSVLVPGQSPYEQYF. As DNA, the CDR3 is TGTGCCAGCAGTGTCCTAGTCCCGGGACAGTCTCCCTACGAGCAGTACTTC.

CDR3 sequence (DNA): TGTGCCAGCTCATCAATGGGGAGTGGCTCCGGGGCCAACGTCCTGACTTTC. As protein: CASSSMGSGSGANVLTF. The chain employs TRBV18 and TRBJ2-6; tentative D call: TRBD2 (5 bases). V was trimmed by 5 bases and J by 4 bases, leaving 18 bases between them. The germline V gene has CDR1 KGHSH and CDR2 LQKENI. The CDR3 extends over 17 amino acids. Combining the CDR3 with reference TRBV18 and TRBJ2-6 gives the whole variable domain NAGVMQNPRHLVRRRGQEARLRCSPMKGHSHVYWYRQLPEEGLKFMVYLQKENIIDESGMPKERFSAEFPKEGPSILRIQQVVRGDSAAYFCASSSMGSGSGANVLTFGAGSRLTVL.

This clone occurred a few times. The CDR3 region is CASSLALGGATGELFF. The DNA of the CDR3 is TGTGCCAGCAGCTTGGCCTTAGGGGGCGCAACCGGGGAGCTGTTTTTT. The gene calls are TRBV5-4 and TRBJ2-2; the match to TRBD1 covers 7 bases. This CDR3 is 16 amino acids long. Losses at the gene ends were 0 bases for V and 5 bases for J; bases not matched to a gene: 7. Germline V gene data show CDR1 as SGHNT and CDR2 as YYREEE (reference sequence).

V gene TRBV13 combines with J gene TRBJ2-3, with 8 bases lining up with TRBD2. Germline CDR1 is PRHDT and CDR2 is FYEKMQ (reference sequence). The CDR3 extends over 15 amino acids. V was clipped by 5 bases and J by 3 bases; unmatched bases: 7. CDR3 bases: TGTGCCAGCAGCCCTCGGGGGGGCCGGACAGATACGCAGTATTTT. This codes for CASSPRGGRTDTQYF.

The rearrangement links TRBV5-4 to TRBJ1-2; 10 bases align to TRBD1. Germline CDR1 SGHNT, CDR2 YYREEE (reference sequence). With V trimmed by 0 bases and J by 4 bases, 3 bases remained unmatched. This CDR3 spans 15 amino acids. The CDR3 loop is CASSLGQGAGYGYTF. The CDR3, as DNA: TGTGCCAGCAGCTTGGGACAGGGGGCGGGCTATGGCTACACCTTC.

The chain uses TRBV10-3 and TRBJ2-7; 7 nucleotides line up with TRBD2. This CDR3 has 13 amino acids. Germline-derived CDR1 and CDR2 are ENHRY and SYGVKD. With V trimmed by 11 bases and J by 2 bases, 9 bases remained unmatched. CDR3 in DNA: TGTGCCCTAGCGGCAGAGGCCGCCTACGAGCAGTACTTC. Translation gives CALAAEAAYEQYF.

This rearrangement joins TRBV11-2 to TRBJ1-1, with D maybe TRBD1 (6 bases). CDR3 length: 15 residues. Germline V gene data show CDR1 as SGHAT and CDR2 as FQNNGV. Trimming took off 1 base at V and 6 bases at J, with 15 bases between the two ends. The chain's CDR3 is CASSLATGSGAEAFF. The DNA of the CDR3 is TGTGCCAGCAGCTTAGCCACAGGGTCGGGCGCTGAAGCTTTCTTT.

In this sample, this clone turned up once. CDR3 loop: CASSRDRQDGYTF. In DNA form, the CDR3 reads TGTGCCAGCAGCAGAGACAGGCAGGATGGCTACACCTTC. J is TRBJ1-2 and V is TRBV7-9; D is possibly TRBD1 (6 bases). The CDR3 spans 13 residues. Trimming shortened V by 5 bases and J by 6 bases, and 13 bases separated the two germline ends. The germline gives CDR1 SEHNR, CDR2 FQNEAQ (reference sequence).

The chain has TRBV13 and TRBJ2-7; weak D call: TRBD1 (5 bases). The length of the CDR3 is 15 residues. V lost 4 bases, J lost 4 bases, and 17 bases lay in between. The germline gives CDR1 PRHDT, CDR2 FYEKMQ (reference sequence). Written as DNA, the CDR3 is TGTGCCAGCAGCTCCCGGAGTAGGGGCGCTTACGAGCAGTACTTC. Its translation: CASSSRSRGAYEQYF. Together with reference TRBV13 and TRBJ2-7, the CDR3 gives the full variable domain: AAGVIQSPRHLIKEKRETATLKCYPIPRHDTVYWYQQGPGQDPQFLISFYEKMQSDKGSIPDRFSAQQFSDYHSELNMSSLELGDSALYFCASSSRSRGAYEQYFGPGTRLTVT.

This chain connects TRBV19 to TRBJ2-3; D might be TRBD1 (5 bases). The CDR3 spans 15 residues. V lost 1 base to trimming and J lost 0 bases, with 8 bases between them. The V gene's germline CDR1 is LNHDA and CDR2 SQIVND (reference sequence). In DNA form, the CDR3 reads TGTGCCAGTAGTATAGGACAGTCCAGCACAGATACGCAGTATTTT. Translation gives CASSIGQSSTDTQYF.

This chain joins TRBV19 and TRBJ1-5; TRBD1 is a possible D gene (5 bases). The germline V and J ends were trimmed by 3 bases and 8 bases, with 11 bases remaining between them. Germline CDR1 is LNHDA and CDR2 is SQIVND (reference sequence). The CDR3 contains 13 residues. The CDR3 spells CASSMGRVEPQHF. CDR3 DNA sequence: TGTGCCAGTAGTATGGGCAGGGTAGAGCCCCAGCATTTT.

J is TRBJ2-3 and V is TRBV13; tentatively, D is TRBD1 (5 bases). V was shortened by 3 bases and J by 0 bases, with 19 bases between the two germline ends. The germline CDR1 and CDR2 sequences are PRHDT and FYEKMQ (reference sequence). The CDR3 is 18 amino acids. The CDR3: CASSFKNRPPKSTDTQYF. CDR3 nucleotides: TGTGCCAGCAGCTTTAAAAACAGGCCCCCAAAAAGCACAGATACGCAGTATTTT.

The count of this clone is one. The chain employs TRBV6-6 and TRBJ2-7; 7 nucleotides agree with TRBD2. CDR3 length equals 14 residues. Trimming took 7 bases from V and 1 from J; bases not matched to a gene: 7. Germline loops: CDR1 MNHNY, CDR2 SVGAGI (reference sequence). CDR3 nucleotide sequence: TGTGCCAGCACCGAAGCGGGAAGGTCCTACGAGCAGTACTTC. Translated: CASTEAGRSYEQYF.

The rearrangement joins TRBV20-1 to TRBJ2-1; possible D gene TRBD1, 6 bases. Trimming shortened V by 4 bases and J by 8 bases, and 9 bases separated the two germline ends. The V gene's germline CDR1 is DFQATT and CDR2 SNEGSKA (reference sequence). The CDR3 consists of 11 residues. The CDR3 loop is CSAIDRYEQFF. In nucleotides, the CDR3 is TGCAGTGCTATCGACAGGTATGAGCAGTTCTTC.

V and J are TRBV6-2 or TRBV6-3 and TRBJ1-6; D perhaps matches TRBD1 (5 bases). CDR1 MNHEY and CDR2 SVGEGT come from the germline V gene. The V and J ends lost 0 bases and 6 bases respectively, with 12 bases between them. The CDR3 runs 16 residues. The CDR3 reads CASSYSKQGINSPLHF. The CDR3 DNA sequence: TGTGCCAGCAGTTACTCGAAGCAGGGAATTAATTCACCCCTCCACTTT.

CDR3 bases: TGCGCCAGCAGCTTAGGGACAGGGGGTGGTCAGCCCCAGCATTTT. Translated: CASSLGTGGGQPQHF. The chain carries TRBV5-1 and TRBJ1-5; TRBD1 agrees at 11 bases. This CDR3 is built from 15 residues. Germline V gives CDR1 SGHRS, CDR2 YFSETQ. Losses at the gene ends were 2 bases for V and 6 bases for J; bases not matched to a gene: 4.

The chain combines TRBV5-1 with TRBJ1-2; TRBD1 is a possible D gene (5 bases). Germline CDR1 SGHRS, CDR2 YFSETQ. V gave up 0 bases and J gave up 1 base, with 7 bases separating them. CDR3 length equals 14 residues. The CDR3 region has the DNA TGCGCCAGCAGCTTGGAGGGGCTTAACTATGGCTACACCTTC. This codes for CASSLEGLNYGYTF.

The chain combines TRBV16 with TRBJ2-2; a possible D gene is TRBD2 (6 bases). Germline values: CDR1 KGHSY, CDR2 FQNENV. This CDR3 is 14 amino acids long. V was trimmed by 5 bases and J by 4 bases, leaving 11 bases between them. CDR3 nucleotide sequence: TGTGCCAGCAGCTTGAGCGGGCCCACCGGGGAGCTGTTTTTT. This gives the protein CASSLSGPTGELFF.

The genes are TRBV6-2 or TRBV6-3 and TRBJ1-1; 8 bases fit TRBD1. Trimming removed 5 bases from V and 4 bases from J; junction bases left unmatched: 15. This CDR3 has 17 residues. CDR1 is MNHEY, CDR2 SVGEGT, per germline. The CDR3 DNA sequence: TGTGCCAGCAGTCAAAACCTCCTGACAGGGGATGGCACTGAAGCTTTCTTT. Protein sequence: CASSQNLLTGDGTEAFF.

This clone occurred once. J is TRBJ1-2 and V is TRBV19; D not certain. The CDR3 covers 14 residues. CDR1 LNHDA and CDR2 SQIVND come from the germline V gene (reference sequence). The germline V and J ends were trimmed by 3 bases and 0 bases, with 8 bases remaining between them. In DNA form, the CDR3 reads TGTGCCAGTAGTATCGCGGGAACTAACTATGGCTACACCTTC. Its protein is CASSIAGTNYGYTF.

The CDR3 DNA reads TGTGCCAGCAGTGCGCAGAACTCTGGAAACACCATATATTTT. Translated: CASSAQNSGNTIYF. V is TRBV2 and J is TRBJ1-3; D uncertain. CDR1 and CDR2 from the germline V gene are SNHLY and FYNNEI. This CDR3 is 14 amino acids long. V was trimmed by 4 bases and J by 0 bases, leaving 7 bases between them. The full variable domain, its missing parts supplied by reference TRBV2 and TRBJ1-3, is EPEVTQTPSHQVTQMGQEVILRCVPISNHLYFYWYRQILGQKVEFLVSFYNNEISEKSEIFDDQFSVERPDGSNFTLKIRSTKLEDSAMYFCASSAQNSGNTIYFGEGSWLTVV.

The rearrangement uses TRBV7-9 and TRBJ2-7, with 8 bases lining up with TRBD1. Germline loops: CDR1 SEHNR, CDR2 FQNEAQ (reference sequence). V shed 3 bases, J shed 4 bases, and the junction held 5 bases outside the gene matches. This CDR3 is built from 14 residues. The CDR3 reads CASSFLGQGYEQYF. For the CDR3, the DNA is TGTGCCAGCAGCTTTCTTGGACAGGGTTACGAGCAGTACTTC.

The chain is built from TRBV5-8 and TRBJ2-1; 9 bases are shared with TRBD2. Germline trimming cut 3 bases from V and 0 bases from J; bases unmatched to any gene: 4. The germline V gene encodes CDR1 SGHTS and CDR2 YDEGEE. The CDR3 is 16 amino acids. The CDR3 DNA reads TGTGCCAGCAGCTCCAAGGGACTAGCCTCCTACAATGAGCAGTTCTTC. Protein: CASSSKGLASYNEQFF.

The V and J genes are TRBV4-1 and TRBJ1-2, with 8 bases fitting TRBD1. The trim removed 0 bases at V and 3 bases at J, leaving 6 bases unmatched. The CDR3 loop spans 16 amino acids. Looked up from germline, CDR1 is MGHRA and CDR2 is YSYEKL. Written as DNA, the CDR3 is TGCGCCAGCAGCCAAGATCAGGGGGCCCGCTACTATGGCTACACCTTC. This sequence encodes CASSQDQGARYYGYTF.

J is TRBJ2-5 and V is TRBV24-1, with a weak D call TRBD2 (6 bases). Germline loops: CDR1 KGHDR, CDR2 SFDVKD. With 4 bases removed from V and 0 bases from J, the gap between germline ends came to 17 bases. The CDR3 runs to 17 residues. The CDR3: CATSEGVAAPYQETQYF. In DNA, the CDR3 is TGTGCCACCAGTGAGGGGGTAGCGGCCCCGTACCAAGAGACCCAGTACTTC.

In this sample, this clone turned up many times. CDR3 amino acids: CASSYNRGELFF. CDR3 in DNA: TGTGCCAGCAGTTACAATCGCGGGGAGCTGTTTTTT. The V and J genes are TRBV6-5 and TRBJ2-2, with D hard to call. Germline loops: CDR1 MNHEY, CDR2 SVGAGI. Trimming left V 2 bases short and J 7 bases short, with 5 bases between. The CDR3 runs to 12 residues.

The J gene is TRBJ2-7, the V gene TRBV7-3; D is unclear. This CDR3 contains 14 residues. Trimming removed 1 base at V and 0 bases at J, with 7 bases between. CDR1 and CDR2 (germline): SGHTA, FQGTGA. CDR3 bases: TGTGCCAGCAGCTTAAATCCGGGCTCCTACGAGCAGTACTTC. Residues: CASSLNPGSYEQYF. Full variable domain (outside the CDR3, taken from reference TRBV7-3 and TRBJ2-7): GAGVSQTPSNKVTEKGKYVELRCDPISGHTALYWYRQSLGQGPEFLIYFQGTGAADDSGLPNDRFFAVRPEGSVSTLKIQRTERGDSAVYLCASSLNPGSYEQYFGPGTRLTVT.